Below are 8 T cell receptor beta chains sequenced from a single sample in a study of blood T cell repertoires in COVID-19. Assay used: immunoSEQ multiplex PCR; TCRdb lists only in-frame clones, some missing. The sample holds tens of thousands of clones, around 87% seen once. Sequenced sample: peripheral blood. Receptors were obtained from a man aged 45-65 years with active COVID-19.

This chain's CDR3 is CASRGSLVRETQYF. CDR3 nucleotides: TGTGCCAGCAGGGGGAGTCTGGTACGAGAGACCCAGTACTTC. The chain links TRBV27 to TRBJ2-5, with D perhaps matching TRBD2 (5 bases). The germline V gene encodes CDR1 MNHEY and CDR2 SMNVEV (reference sequence). This CDR3 has 14 residues. V lost 6 bases and J lost 4, with 15 bases in between.

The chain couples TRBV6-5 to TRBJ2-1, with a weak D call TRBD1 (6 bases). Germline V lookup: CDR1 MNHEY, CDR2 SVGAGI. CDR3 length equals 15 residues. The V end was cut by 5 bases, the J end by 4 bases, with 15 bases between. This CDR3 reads CASSPGQLIYNEQFF. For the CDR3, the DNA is TGTGCCAGCAGTCCCGGACAGTTGATTTACAATGAGCAGTTCTTC.

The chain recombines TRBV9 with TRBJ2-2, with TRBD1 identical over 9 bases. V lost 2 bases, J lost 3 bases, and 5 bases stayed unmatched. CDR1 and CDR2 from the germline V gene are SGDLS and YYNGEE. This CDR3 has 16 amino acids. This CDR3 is CASSVGTGKHTGELFF. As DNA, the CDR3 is TGTGCCAGCAGCGTTGGGACAGGGAAACACACCGGGGAGCTGTTTTTT. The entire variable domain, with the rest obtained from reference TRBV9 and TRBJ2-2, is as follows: DSGVTQTPKHLITATGQRVTLRCSPRSGDLSVYWYQQSLDQGLQFLIQYYNGEERAKGNILERFSAQQFPDLHSELNLSSLELGDSALYFCASSVGTGKHTGELFFGEGSRLTVL.

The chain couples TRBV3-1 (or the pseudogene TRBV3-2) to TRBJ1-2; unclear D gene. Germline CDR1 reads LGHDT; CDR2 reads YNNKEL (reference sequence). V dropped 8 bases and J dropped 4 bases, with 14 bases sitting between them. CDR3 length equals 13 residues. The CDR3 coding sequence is TGTGCCAGCGGTTCGGGTGGATCCTATGGCTACACCTTC. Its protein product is CASGSGGSYGYTF.

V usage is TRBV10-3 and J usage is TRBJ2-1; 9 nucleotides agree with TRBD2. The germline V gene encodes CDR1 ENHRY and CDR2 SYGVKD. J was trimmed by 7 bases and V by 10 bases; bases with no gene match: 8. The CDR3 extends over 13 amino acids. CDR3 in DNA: TGTGCCACGGCGCTAGCGGGGACGAATGAGCAGTTCTTC. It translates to CATALAGTNEQFF.

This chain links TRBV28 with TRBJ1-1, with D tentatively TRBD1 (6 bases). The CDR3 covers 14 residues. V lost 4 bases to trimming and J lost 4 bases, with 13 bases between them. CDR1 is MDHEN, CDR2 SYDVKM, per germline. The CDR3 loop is CASSSSGTSTEAFF. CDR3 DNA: TGTGCCAGCAGTTCGTCAGGGACATCCACTGAAGCTTTCTTT.

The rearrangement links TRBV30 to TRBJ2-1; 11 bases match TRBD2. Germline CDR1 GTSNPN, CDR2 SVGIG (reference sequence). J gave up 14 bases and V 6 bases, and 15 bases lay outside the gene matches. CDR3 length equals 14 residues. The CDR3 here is CACSSGRGLLSEFF. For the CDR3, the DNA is TGTGCCTGTAGTAGCGGGAGGGGTTTACTTTCGGAGTTCTTC.

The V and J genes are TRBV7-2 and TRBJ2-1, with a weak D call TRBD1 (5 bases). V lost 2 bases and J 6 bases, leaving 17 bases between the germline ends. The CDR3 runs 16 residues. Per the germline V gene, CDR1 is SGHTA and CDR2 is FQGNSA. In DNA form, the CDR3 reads TGTGCCAGCAGCTTACGAGAACTCAGGGTGGGCAATGAGCAGTTCTTC. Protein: CASSLRELRVGNEQFF.